This T cell receptor (beta chain) was sequenced for a study of blood T cell repertoires in COVID-19. Study-wide context: Spain, Italy and the United States supplied samples that represented acute and convalescent COVID-19. In each case, the material was cDNA or gDNA derived from T cells, B-cell-depleted T cells, or PBMCs.

Germline values: CDR1 SGHVS, CDR2 FQNEAQ. The J segment lost 4 bases and the V segment lost 4 bases, leaving 11 bases of the junction unmatched. This CDR3 is built from 16 residues. In the authors' methods: Amplification with reference gene primers provided the estimates of nucleated cell counts. Using immunoSEQ multiplex PCR, the repertoire was profiled, and TCRdb retains in-frame clones only, with some absent. V and J calls and clone size come straight from that table; D and trimming were deduced from the DNA. The data show 290,000 or so clones, roughly 85% seen once. The TCR sequence derives from a man aged 50 to 60 with active or convalescent COVID-19. Material for sequencing was peripheral blood. J is TRBJ2-3 and V is TRBV7-8; TRBD2 aligns across 7 bases. As DNA, the CDR3 is TGTGCCAGCAGCTGGAGGGTTGGGGCGGGAGCAGATACGCAGTATTTT. Its protein product is CASSWRVGAGADTQYF.